The source of this T cell receptor beta chain is a study of blood T cell repertoires in COVID-19. The ends were cut back, 5 bases at V and 4 bases at J, with 12 bases in the middle. There are 13 residues in the CDR3. CDR1 is MNHEY, CDR2 SVGAGI, per germline. The data were produced by immunoSEQ multiplex PCR, yet TCRdb's version contains in-frame clones alone and is incomplete. The table has around 440,000 clones, 88% seen once; the top ten hold 10% to 15%. Specimen: peripheral blood. This chain uses TRBV6-5 with TRBJ2-7, with D perhaps TRBD1 (6 bases). The sequence came from a woman aged 45-65 years with COVID-19, enrolled during active disease. CDR3 nucleotide sequence: TGTGCCAGCAGTCCCGGACAGAGGTACGAGCAGTACTTC. Protein: CASSPGQRYEQYF.